This paragraph covers one T cell receptor (beta chain) sequence. Its antigen is undetermined. These data belong to a study of graft-versus-host responses after intestinal transplantation. Assay: immunoSEQ multiplex PCR; the TCRdb copy retains only in-frame clones and omits some. The sample holds approximately 90,000 clones, approximately 80% seen once. In germline, CDR1 is MDHEN, CDR2 SYDVKM. Trimming left V 1 base short and J 11 bases short, with 12 bases between. The CDR3 consists of 13 residues. Sequenced material: unstimulated CD4+ T cells sorted from spleen or lymph node cells, taken before intestinal transplant. The chain has TRBV28 and TRBJ1-5, with unresolved D. The source of this sequence is a human donor who received an intestinal transplant. In DNA, the CDR3 is TGTGCCAGCAGTTTATTTAGCGACGGGGCCCAGCATTTT. Residues: CASSLFSDGAQHF.